This section outlines one T cell receptor (beta chain) sequence together with its context. This sample was taken from a study of CD8 T cells in Susac syndrome. With random hexamers, roughly 0.5 to 1 ug RNA was reverse transcribed. TCRdb independently ran MiXCR on the immunoSEQ multiplex PCR reads; one entry per CDR3 protein. The sample lists 170,000 or so distinct CDR3 sequences, around 94% occurring once. The V end lost 0 bases, the J end lost 1 base, and 11 bases lay between the germline ends. This CDR3 is built from 16 residues. Germline CDR1 reads MNHEY; CDR2 reads SVGAGI. V and J are TRBV6-5 and TRBJ2-3, with D possibly TRBD1 on 5 matching bases. The specimen was CD4+ T cells from PBMCs. This TCR was recovered from a human donor with Susac syndrome. For the CDR3, the DNA is TGTGCCAGCAGTTACTCAGCAGGGATGGGCACAGATACGCAGTATTTT. Translation gives CASSYSAGMGTDTQYF.